This T cell receptor beta chain was documented in a study of blood T cell repertoires in COVID-19. Authors' methods: Amplifying reference gene primers gave estimates of nucleated cell counts. TCRdb's table, derived via immunoSEQ multiplex PCR, lists solely in-frame clones and lacks some. D and trimming come from the DNA, and the V and J calls and clone size come from that table. The data hold about 140,000 clones, with about 75% observed a single time. Germline assignment: CDR1 MNHEY and CDR2 SVGAGI. Trimming shortened V by 5 bases and J by 3 bases, and 8 bases separated the two germline ends. The CDR3 loop spans 13 amino acids.

Material for sequencing was PBMCs or T cells enriched from blood (not recorded which). This sequence was found in a woman aged 50 to 60 who had recovered from COVID-19. The J gene is TRBJ2-1, the V gene TRBV6-5; the D gene is possibly TRBD1 (5 bases). CDR3 region: CASSTGRYNEQFF. The CDR3 nucleotides are TGTGCCAGCAGTACAGGACGCTACAATGAGCAGTTCTTC.